These T cell receptor beta chains were read from a single sample in a study of technical replicates of blood from a few donors. This table comes from immunoSEQ multiplex PCR, and its TCRdb copy is limited to in-frame clones, with some not included. The sample holds 58,000 or so clones, approximately 83% seen once. The specimen sequenced was PBMCs. These receptor sequences come from a human donor in good health. Some clones in this sample may be carry-over from other donors' samples. The CDR3 runs from the conserved cysteine through the conserved F or W. D genes are given only for firm matches. Expanded clones get a size class; other rows say once, few or many, or leave the size out.

d_gene: -; v_gene: TRBV6-4; j_gene: TRBJ2-3; abundance: -; CDR3aa: CASSAGGPTDTQYF
d_gene: TRBD2; v_gene: TRBV6-1; j_gene: TRBJ2-7; abundance: few; CDR3aa: CASSAGTTRGEQYF
d_gene: TRBD2; v_gene: TRBV2; j_gene: TRBJ2-2; abundance: -; CDR3aa: CASTLLAGRTNTGELFF
d_gene: TRBD1; v_gene: TRBV18; j_gene: TRBJ1-3; abundance: -; CDR3aa: CASSPNRQGIGNTIYF
d_gene: -; v_gene: TRBV9; j_gene: TRBJ2-6; abundance: -; CDR3aa: CASSVGATGANVLTF
d_gene: TRBD1; v_gene: TRBV30; j_gene: TRBJ2-2; abundance: -; CDR3aa: CAWSVRTGSAGELFF
d_gene: TRBD1; v_gene: TRBV7-8; j_gene: TRBJ2-5; abundance: -; CDR3aa: CASTEQGAGSETQYF
d_gene: -; v_gene: TRBV30; j_gene: TRBJ1-6; abundance: -; CDR3aa: CAWSKTGGSPLHF
d_gene: TRBD2; v_gene: TRBV5-4; j_gene: TRBJ2-5; abundance: -; CDR3aa: CASSLAGGPETQYF
d_gene: TRBD1; v_gene: TRBV7-6; j_gene: TRBJ2-5; abundance: -; CDR3aa: CASSTHSPPGQRTETQYF
d_gene: TRBD1; v_gene: TRBV7-2; j_gene: TRBJ1-2; abundance: -; CDR3aa: CASSRDSNYGYTF
d_gene: -; v_gene: TRBV5-6; j_gene: TRBJ2-1; abundance: -; CDR3aa: CASSLAVTKGFEQFF
d_gene: -; v_gene: TRBV5-6; j_gene: TRBJ2-4; abundance: -; CDR3aa: CASSLTGLAKNIQYF
d_gene: -; v_gene: TRBV4-1; j_gene: TRBJ2-5; abundance: once; CDR3aa: CASSREGRETQYF
d_gene: TRBD1; v_gene: TRBV27; j_gene: TRBJ1-1; abundance: -; CDR3aa: CASSFRLGTGVSRTEAFF
d_gene: TRBD2; v_gene: TRBV6-6; j_gene: TRBJ2-2; abundance: -; CDR3aa: CASRTSGSTAGELFF
d_gene: -; v_gene: TRBV7-9; j_gene: TRBJ1-2; abundance: -; CDR3aa: CASSRYDSYGYTF
d_gene: TRBD1; v_gene: TRBV5-1; j_gene: TRBJ2-2; abundance: -; CDR3aa: CASIRDSANTGELFF
d_gene: -; v_gene: TRBV19; j_gene: TRBJ1-6; abundance: -; CDR3aa: CASSPGWAGKNALHF
d_gene: TRBD2; v_gene: TRBV7-2; j_gene: TRBJ2-7; abundance: -; CDR3aa: CASSYGTSGYEQYF
d_gene: TRBD2; v_gene: TRBV28; j_gene: TRBJ2-7; abundance: once; CDR3aa: CASSSRRLAGDYEQYF
d_gene: TRBD1; v_gene: TRBV5-6; j_gene: TRBJ2-7; abundance: -; CDR3aa: CASSFLTGGSSYEQYF
d_gene: TRBD1; v_gene: TRBV12-5; j_gene: TRBJ1-6; abundance: -; CDR3aa: CASGSTFGTGGSPLHF
d_gene: TRBD1; v_gene: TRBV14; j_gene: TRBJ2-1; abundance: -; CDR3aa: CASSYGQGREQFF
d_gene: TRBD2; v_gene: TRBV4-1; j_gene: TRBJ2-4; abundance: -; CDR3aa: CASSPDRGEGIQYF
d_gene: TRBD2; v_gene: TRBV10-3; j_gene: TRBJ2-5; abundance: -; CDR3aa: CAISEDSGGSGRETQYF